These 17 T cell receptor beta chains share one sample of origin, sequenced in a study of human T cells and chemical hapten exposure. TCRdb passed the RACE reads through MiXCR, listing each CDR3 protein once. Altogether tens of thousands of distinct CDR3 sequences are present, about 10% being singletons, with the ten largest covering about 3.1%. Documented time point: healthy volunteer bleed at 2 weeks. Researchers extracted total RNA from unfractionated whole blood. The specimen was whole blood. The receptors come from a female donor in good health. Some clones in this sample may be carry-over from other donors' samples.

In this sample, this clonotype turned up many times. CDR3 region: CASSPILNTDTQYF. CDR3 nucleotide sequence: TGTGCCAGCTCCCCGATCCTTAACACAGATACGCAGTATTTT. This chain uses TRBV19 with TRBJ2-3; the D is unclear. The V end was cut by 9 bases, the J end by 2 bases, with 15 bases between. The germline CDR1 and CDR2 sequences are LNHDA and SQIVND (reference sequence). The CDR3 consists of 14 residues.

The CDR3 nucleotides read TGTGCTAGTGCCGATGGGAGGGCGTCCTACGAGCAGTACTTC. It is translated as CASADGRASYEQYF. The chain carries TRBV12-5 and TRBJ2-7; 7 bases are shared with TRBD2. The CDR3 has 14 amino acids. CDR1 and CDR2 from the germline V gene are LGHNT and FRNRAP. Trimming removed 7 bases from V and 1 base from J; junction bases left unmatched: 7.

A few counts support this clonotype. CDR3 sequence reads: CSARDRVATVSYEQYF. The DNA for the CDR3 is TGCAGTGCTAGAGATAGGGTAGCGACCGTCTCCTACGAGCAGTACTTC. J is TRBJ2-7 and V is TRBV20-1; a weak D match, TRBD2 (5 bases). Germline V gene data show CDR1 as DFQATT and CDR2 as SNEGSKA (reference sequence). CDR3 length: 16 amino acids. Trimming removed 0 bases from V and 0 bases from J, with 15 bases in between.

The J gene is TRBJ2-1, the V gene TRBV14; tentative D call: TRBD1 (5 bases). The CDR3 loop spans 13 amino acids. V lost 0 bases and J 12 bases, leaving 12 bases between the germline ends. The germline CDR1 and CDR2 sequences are SGHDN and FVKESK. The CDR3 reads CASSQDLGQGQFF. The CDR3 DNA sequence: TGTGCCAGCAGCCAAGATCTGGGGCAGGGGCAGTTCTTC.

A few counts support this clonotype. CDR3 in DNA: TGCGCCAGCTCGGGACAGGGAATAGATACGCAGTATTTT. Translated, it gives CASSGQGIDTQYF. The chain links TRBV5-1 to TRBJ2-3; 9 bases fit TRBD1. Germline lookup yields CDR1 SGHRS and CDR2 YFSETQ. V dropped 7 bases and J dropped 5; count of bases not matched to a gene: 5. The CDR3 is 13 amino acids.

There are a few counts of this clonotype. V gene TRBV14 combines with J gene TRBJ1-4, with TRBD1 as a possible D gene (6 bases). The length of the CDR3 is 15 residues. Looked up from germline, CDR1 is SGHDN and CDR2 is FVKESK. V lost 5 bases and J lost 6, with 16 bases in between. The DNA of the CDR3 is TGTGCCAGCAGCTACTCGACAGGACCTGATGAAAAACTGTTTTTT. It is translated as CASSYSTGPDEKLFF.

There are a few counts of this clonotype. This sequence joins TRBV9 and TRBJ2-3; TRBD2 matches at 7 bases. CDR3 length: 15 amino acids. CDR1 is SGDLS and CDR2 is YYNGEE in the germline V gene. The V segment lost 3 bases and the J segment 1 base; nucleotides outside the gene matches: 5. The CDR3 region is CASSAGLGGTDTQYF. CDR3 DNA sequence: TGTGCCAGCAGCGCCGGACTAGGTGGCACAGATACGCAGTATTTT.

This clonotype was picked up many times. The CDR3: CASSRDPGTAEAFF. Here the CDR3 DNA reads TGTGCCAGCAGTCGTGACCCAGGGACAGCTGAAGCTTTCTTT. V gene TRBV6-1 combines with J gene TRBJ1-1, with 7 bases that match TRBD1. The CDR3 runs to 14 residues. With V trimmed by 5 bases and J by 6 bases, 9 bases remained unmatched. Germline-derived CDR1 and CDR2 are MNHNS and SASEGT.

DNA of the CDR3: TGTGCCAGCAGTTTGAGCGGGGCGGCCTATGGCTACACCTTC. It yields the protein CASSLSGAAYGYTF. This rearrangement joins TRBV28 to TRBJ1-2; possible D gene TRBD1, 5 bases. The germline gives CDR1 MDHEN, CDR2 SYDVKM. Trimming took off 3 bases at V and 4 bases at J, with 12 bases between the two ends. CDR3 length equals 14 residues.

As DNA, the CDR3 is TGTGCCAGCATATACAGACGACAGGAGTCTTCTGAAAAACTGTTTTTT. Its translation is CASIYRRQESSEKLFF. The V gene is TRBV6-5, the J gene TRBJ1-4; possible D gene TRBD1, 6 bases. Germline V gene data show CDR1 as MNHEY and CDR2 as SVGAGI. The CDR3 contains 16 residues. Trimming shortened V by 7 bases and J by 7 bases, and 22 bases separated the two germline ends.

The J gene is TRBJ2-4, the V gene TRBV9, with unresolved D. CDR1 is SGDLS, CDR2 YYNGEE, per germline. The CDR3 sequence is 13 residues long. Trimming pared 1 base from V and 8 bases from J, leaving 10 bases between. CDR3 coding DNA: TGTGCCAGCAGCGTACAAACTGGCGACATTCAGTACTTC. Translating gives CASSVQTGDIQYF.

This clonotype was found many times. V is TRBV29-1 and J is TRBJ1-1; D is unclear. Germline lookup yields CDR1 SQVTM and CDR2 ANQGSEA. The CDR3 has 13 amino acids. Trimming took off 2 bases at V and 0 bases at J, with 7 bases between the two ends. For the CDR3, the DNA is TGCAGCGTTGAACGCCGTATGAACACTGAAGCTTTCTTT. Its translation is CSVERRMNTEAFF.

This clonotype has only a few counts. The rearrangement uses TRBV5-1 and TRBJ2-1; 8 bases line up with TRBD2. Germline CDR1 SGHRS, CDR2 YFSETQ. V dropped 1 base and J dropped 3; count of bases not matched to a gene: 0. The CDR3 sequence is 14 residues long. CDR3 coding DNA: TGCGCCAGCAGCTTGACTAGCGGCTACAATGAGCAGTTCTTC. Amino acid sequence: CASSLTSGYNEQFF.

CDR3 coding DNA: TGTGCCAGCAGCCCAATGCTGGACTTTTCGTTGGGCGGCTACACCTTC. Protein product: CASSPMLDFSLGGYTF. The V gene is TRBV7-9, the J gene TRBJ1-2; D call uncertain. The ends were cut back, 5 bases at V and 8 bases at J, with 24 bases in the middle. The length of the CDR3 is 16 residues. CDR1 and CDR2 from the germline V gene are SEHNR and FQNEAQ (reference sequence).

This rearrangement joins TRBV14 to TRBJ2-7; unclear D gene. Germline values: CDR1 SGHDN, CDR2 FVKESK. The V end lost 4 bases, the J end lost 6 bases, and 16 bases lay between the germline ends. This CDR3 is built from 14 residues. This chain's CDR3 is CASSLPGLGREQYF. For the CDR3, the DNA is TGTGCCAGCAGCCTCCCGGGTCTTGGACGCGAGCAGTACTTC.

The CDR3 here is CASSLNRDITYEQYF. The CDR3 bases are TGTGCCAGCAGCCTTAACAGGGACATCACCTACGAGCAGTACTTC. The genes are TRBV6-5 and TRBJ2-7, with a possible D match to TRBD1 (6 bases). Per the germline V gene, CDR1 is MNHEY and CDR2 is SVGAGI. The V and J ends lost 6 bases and 2 bases respectively, with 17 bases between them. CDR3 length: 15 residues.

This clonotype has just a few counts. The chain links TRBV28 to TRBJ1-5, with D possibly TRBD1 on 5 matching bases. The CDR3 spans 12 residues. Germline-derived CDR1 and CDR2 are MDHEN and SYDVKM. Trimming pared 11 bases from V and 7 bases from J, leaving 15 bases between. CDR3 sequence reads: CAARGVGQPQHF. CDR3 coding DNA: TGTGCCGCCCGGGGCGTCGGGCAGCCCCAGCATTTT.